Below, 23 T cell receptor beta chains from the same sample are listed, as sequenced in a study of shared clonotypes between healthy human individuals. The naive CD8 fraction comprised CD45RO-negative cells positively selected for CCR7 and excluded terminally differentiated effector memory CD45RA+ cells. This table comes from immunoSEQ multiplex PCR, and its TCRdb copy is limited to in-frame clones, with some not included. Of about 750,000 clones listed, 85% to 95% were seen once; the top ten hold 24%. What was sequenced was naive CD8+ T cells sorted from blood. The receptors were gathered from a young man in good health.

CDR3 protein: CSVVLAGVPYEQYF. CDR3 coding DNA: TGCAGCGTGGTACTAGCGGGAGTCCCCTACGAGCAGTACTTC. This sequence joins TRBV29-1 and TRBJ2-7; TRBD2 matches at 11 bases. Unmatched junction bases numbered 6, after V lost 6 bases and J lost 2 bases. The CDR3 totals 14 residues. Germline CDR1 reads SQVTM; CDR2 reads ANQGSEA.

This clone was counted between two and nine times. The chain has TRBV28 and TRBJ2-1; tentatively, D is TRBD2 (6 bases). The CDR3 contains 11 residues. Germline loops: CDR1 MDHEN, CDR2 SYDVKM. Trimming removed 7 bases at V and 10 bases at J, with 11 bases between. DNA of the CDR3: TGTGCCAGCACCATCGGGGGAGAGCAGTTCTTC. Protein: CASTIGGEQFF.

The V and J genes are TRBV7-9 and TRBJ1-5; TRBD1 matches at 8 bases. The CDR3 runs 14 residues. CDR1 and CDR2 from the germline V gene are SEHNR and FQNEAQ (reference sequence). The V gene end was trimmed by 5 bases and the J gene end by 7 bases; junction bases not matched to a gene: 7. Here the CDR3 reads CASSVDRGYQPQHF. DNA of the CDR3: TGTGCCAGCAGCGTCGACAGGGGTTACCAGCCCCAGCATTTT.

The V call is TRBV4-1, the J call TRBJ2-7, with D uncertain. CDR3 length: 15 residues. Germline CDR1 MGHRA, CDR2 YSYEKL. The V gene lost 0 bases and the J gene lost 1 base, with 10 bases spanning the gap. The CDR3 bases are TGCGCCAGCAGCCAAGACCCCAGCTTTTCCTACGAGCAGTACTTC. Translating gives CASSQDPSFSYEQYF.

The chain couples TRBV27 to TRBJ2-1; tentative D call: TRBD1 (5 bases). This CDR3 has 16 residues. Germline V gene lookup returns CDR1 MNHEY and CDR2 SMNVEV (reference sequence). With 4 bases removed from V and 0 bases from J, the gap between germline ends came to 13 bases. In DNA, the CDR3 is TGTGCCAGCAGTTCCCGACAGTCGAGCTCCTACAATGAGCAGTTCTTC. It yields the protein CASSSRQSSSYNEQFF.

This chain connects TRBV18 to TRBJ2-3, with TRBD1 matching over 8 bases. The CDR3 sequence is 16 residues long. Losses at the gene ends were 2 bases for V and 0 bases for J; bases not matched to a gene: 4. CDR1 is KGHSH, CDR2 LQKENI, per germline. The CDR3 DNA reads as TGTGCCAGCTCACCAAACAGGGGGGTTAGCACAGATACGCAGTATTTT. This translates into CASSPNRGVSTDTQYF.

The chain couples TRBV2 to TRBJ1-1; unclear D gene. The CDR3 extends over 12 amino acids. The germline V gene encodes CDR1 SNHLY and CDR2 FYNNEI. Trimming removed 9 bases from V and 2 bases from J, with 10 bases in between. As DNA, the CDR3 is TGTGCCAGGACGAGGGAAAACACTGAAGCTTTCTTT. Translation: CARTRENTEAFF.

This rearrangement joins TRBV30 to TRBJ2-7, with TRBD1 identical over 7 bases. Per the germline V gene, CDR1 is GTSNPN and CDR2 is SVGIG (reference sequence). Trimming at V came to 0 bases and at J to 5 bases, leaving 7 bases not matched to a gene. CDR3 size: 14 residues. CDR3 in amino acids: CAWSVKGARDEQYF. The CDR3 DNA sequence: TGTGCCTGGAGTGTAAAGGGGGCGAGGGACGAGCAGTACTTC.

This rearrangement joins TRBV9 to TRBJ2-3, with TRBD2 matching 8 bases. Per the germline V gene, CDR1 is SGDLS and CDR2 is YYNGEE. The V and J ends lost 3 bases and 5 bases, in that order; junction bases with no gene match: 11. The CDR3 length is 16 residues. The CDR3 spells CASSEEGGGRGDTQYF. In DNA, the CDR3 is TGTGCCAGCAGCGAGGAGGGCGGGGGGCGCGGAGATACGCAGTATTTT.

About this clone itself: Since a far larger clone is one base different, this is likely a read error. This chain connects TRBV10-3 to TRBJ2-4; D is unclear. There are 15 residues in the CDR3. Germline CDR1 and CDR2: ENHRY and SYGVKD. As DNA, the CDR3 is TGTTCCAGCAGTTACTCGACTGGGGCCAAAAACATTCAGTACTTC. Protein sequence: CSSSYSTGAKNIQYF.

The genes are TRBV7-9 and TRBJ2-1, with 9 nucleotides matching TRBD2. V was clipped by 5 bases and J by 2 bases; unmatched bases: 7. This CDR3 comprises 16 residues. Germline V gene lookup returns CDR1 SEHNR and CDR2 FQNEAQ (reference sequence). CDR3 in amino acids: CASSRVAGVAYNEQFF. In nucleotides, the CDR3 is TGTGCCAGCAGCCGTGTAGCGGGAGTGGCCTACAATGAGCAGTTCTTC.

The genes are TRBV7-7 and TRBJ2-2; weak D call: TRBD2 (5 bases). Germline values: CDR1 SSHAT, CDR2 FNYEAQ (reference sequence). The V and J ends lost 11 bases and 1 base respectively, with 8 bases between them. This CDR3 has 12 residues. Here the CDR3 DNA reads TGTGCCGCACGGGGGAACACCGGGGAGCTGTTTTTT. This gives the protein CAARGNTGELFF.

The chain carries TRBV6-6 and TRBJ2-3, with D unclear. The CDR3 is 16 residues long. Germline loops: CDR1 MNHNY, CDR2 SVGAGI (reference sequence). Trimming left V 0 bases short and J 0 bases short, with 10 bases between. In DNA, the CDR3 is TGTGCCAGCAGTTACTCGAACGTCGCTAGCACAGATACGCAGTATTTT. It codes for CASSYSNVASTDTQYF.

The chain carries TRBV30 and TRBJ1-2, with 9 nucleotides matching TRBD1. This CDR3 comprises 15 residues. Germline CDR1 GTSNPN, CDR2 SVGIG (reference sequence). V trimming: 3 bases; J trimming: 1 base; junction bases outside the gene matches: 6. The CDR3 spells CAWSAGTGFNYGYTF. The DNA of the CDR3 is TGTGCCTGGAGCGCCGGGACAGGGTTTAACTATGGCTACACCTTC.

The V call is TRBV7-9, the J call TRBJ2-1; 8 nucleotides match TRBD2. Per the germline V gene, CDR1 is SEHNR and CDR2 is FQNEAQ (reference sequence). The junction had 6 bases not matched to a gene; V was cut back by 4 bases and J by 4 bases. The CDR3 has 15 amino acids. In DNA, the CDR3 is TGTGCCAGCAGCTCCAAACTAGCGGCATACAATGAGCAGTTCTTC. The encoded protein is CASSSKLAAYNEQFF.

The chain uses TRBV20-1 and TRBJ2-3; a possible D gene is TRBD1 (5 bases). There are 11 residues in the CDR3. Trimming left V 6 bases short and J 6 bases short, with 10 bases between. In germline, CDR1 is DFQATT, CDR2 SNEGSKA (reference sequence). CDR3 sequence reads: CSATAGDTQYF. As DNA, the CDR3 is TGCAGTGCCACGGCAGGGGATACGCAGTATTTT.

To note about this clone: This sample also contains other DNA sequences that code for the same CDR3. V is TRBV30 and J is TRBJ1-1; the D is unclear. Germline CDR1 GTSNPN, CDR2 SVGIG (reference sequence). Deletions cut 0 bases from V and 2 bases from J, with 7 bases between. This CDR3 has 13 amino acids. For the CDR3, the DNA is TGTGCCTGGAGTGTAGGAGGAAACACTGAAGCTTTCTTT. Protein product: CAWSVGGNTEAFF. Full variable domain (outside the CDR3, taken from reference TRBV30 and TRBJ1-1): SQTIHQWPATLVQPVGSPLSLECTVEGTSNPNLYWYRQAAGRGLQLLFYSVGIGQISSEVPQNLSASRPQDRQFILSSKKLLLSDSGFYLCAWSVGGNTEAFFGQGTRLTVV.

The gene calls are TRBV4-2 and TRBJ2-7, with no clear D. Germline CDR1 reads LGHNA; CDR2 reads YNFKEQ. The CDR3 is 15 residues long. Deletions cut 0 bases from V and 2 bases from J, with 11 bases between. CDR3: CASSQEKHLTYEQYF. The CDR3 region has the DNA TGTGCCAGCAGCCAAGAAAAACACCTTACCTACGAGCAGTACTTC.

This clone is a singleton in its sample. The chain is built from TRBV2 and TRBJ2-5, with no clear D. The CDR3 length is 14 residues. Trimming removed 7 bases from V and 0 bases from J, with 12 bases in between. Looked up from germline, CDR1 is SNHLY and CDR2 is FYNNEI. The CDR3 nucleotides read TGTGCCAGCAAGCCCCCAGAGTACCAAGAGACCCAGTACTTC. Translated: CASKPPEYQETQYF.

The chain joins TRBV27 to TRBJ2-5; D remains unclear. The CDR3 spans 12 residues. Trimming left V 4 bases short and J 7 bases short, with 10 bases between. Germline V gene data show CDR1 as MNHEY and CDR2 as SMNVEV (reference sequence). The CDR3 DNA reads TGTGCCAGCAGTTCAATGAGGAGGACCCAGTACTTC. It translates to CASSSMRRTQYF.

V gene TRBV27 combines with J gene TRBJ1-5; tentative D call: TRBD1 (5 bases). Germline V lookup: CDR1 MNHEY, CDR2 SMNVEV (reference sequence). V lost 1 base to trimming and J lost 1 base, with 8 bases between them. This CDR3 spans 15 amino acids. CDR3 nucleotide sequence: TGTGCCAGCAGTTTATTGTGGGGGAGCAATCAGCCCCAGCATTTT. This codes for CASSLLWGSNQPQHF.

The rearrangement links TRBV28 to TRBJ2-2; D possibly corresponds to TRBD1 (6 bases). The CDR3 extends over 15 amino acids. The germline CDR1 and CDR2 sequences are MDHEN and SYDVKM. The V end was cut by 5 bases, the J end by 3 bases, with 13 bases between. The chain's CDR3 is CASSPGQRYTGELFF. The DNA for the CDR3 is TGTGCCAGCAGTCCAGGACAGAGATACACCGGGGAGCTGTTTTTT. The variable domain in full, completed from reference TRBV28 and TRBJ2-2, reads DVKVTQSSRYLVKRTGEKVFLECVQDMDHENMFWYRQDPGLGLRLIYFSYDVKMKEKGDIPEGYSVSREKKERFSLILESASTNQTSMYLCASSPGQRYTGELFFGEGSRLTVL.

V gene TRBV27 combines with J gene TRBJ2-1, with 7 bases matching TRBD1. In germline, CDR1 is MNHEY, CDR2 SMNVEV (reference sequence). The CDR3 covers 15 residues. V shed 6 bases, J shed 2 bases, and the junction held 7 bases outside the gene matches. CDR3 sequence: CASRIRDSAYNEQFF. CDR3 nucleotides: TGTGCCAGCAGAATCCGGGACAGCGCCTACAATGAGCAGTTCTTC.